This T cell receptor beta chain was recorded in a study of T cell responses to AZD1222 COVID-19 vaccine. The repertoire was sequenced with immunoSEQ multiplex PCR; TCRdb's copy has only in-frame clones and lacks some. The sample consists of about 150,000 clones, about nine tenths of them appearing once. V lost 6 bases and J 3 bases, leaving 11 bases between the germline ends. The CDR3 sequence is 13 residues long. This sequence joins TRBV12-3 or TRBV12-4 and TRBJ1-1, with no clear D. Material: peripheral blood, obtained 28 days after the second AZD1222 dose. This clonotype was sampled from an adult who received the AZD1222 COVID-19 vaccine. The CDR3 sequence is CASSPAKDTEAFF. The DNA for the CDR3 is TGTGCCAGCAGCCCGGCTAAGGACACTGAAGCTTTCTTT.